Below are 4 T cell receptor beta chains sequenced from a single sample in a study of blood T cell repertoires in COVID-19 (TCRdb year 2020). The library was obtained by the immunoSEQ multiplex PCR assay. Sourced from immuneACCESS, this table was stored by TCRdb with only in-frame sequences that have V and J called. A share of the clones is absent; for the studies checked, an unresolved V gene accounts for under half, and the remainder has no known explanation. Recorded for this sample are over 60,000 clones; about 90% of them occurred a single time. The top ten constitute more than 6.5% of the sample. Sequencing was performed on peripheral blood. Receptor source: a woman of 80 years or more with active COVID-19.

The chain combines TRBV7-3 with TRBJ2-3, with D perhaps matching TRBD2 (6 bases). The CDR3 loop spans 13 amino acids. Germline V gene sequence: CDR1 SGHTA, CDR2 FQGTGA. Trimming removed 4 bases from V and 1 base from J, with 6 bases in between. CDR3 DNA: TGTGCCAGCAGCTCGGGGGGCACAGATACGCAGTATTTT. Translation gives CASSSGGTDTQYF.

J is TRBJ1-3 and V is TRBV2; D is perhaps TRBD1 (6 bases). V was shortened by 6 bases and J by 4 bases, with 10 bases between the two germline ends. Looked up from germline, CDR1 is SNHLY and CDR2 is FYNNEI. The CDR3 sequence is 13 residues long. The CDR3 bases are TGTGCCAGCAGAGGACAGCTAGGAAACACCATATATTTT. The encoded protein is CASRGQLGNTIYF. Full variable domain (rest looked up from reference TRBV2 and TRBJ1-3): EPEVTQTPSHQVTQMGQEVILRCVPISNHLYFYWYRQILGQKVEFLVSFYNNEISEKSEIFDDQFSVERPDGSNFTLKIRSTKLEDSAMYFCASRGQLGNTIYFGEGSWLTVV.

The chain uses TRBV6-5 and TRBJ2-7; 9 bases are a match to TRBD2. The CDR3 covers 15 residues. V lost 4 bases to trimming and J lost 3 bases; unmatched junction nucleotides: 7. Germline values: CDR1 MNHEY, CDR2 SVGAGI. CDR3 DNA sequence: TGTGCCAGCAGTTCCCTTAGGCGGGAGGGCTACGAGCAGTACTTC. It encodes CASSSLRREGYEQYF.

The CDR3 loop reads CASSPLMIEQLNTEAFF. In DNA form, the CDR3 reads TGTGCCAGCAGTCCCCTGATGATTGAACAGTTGAACACTGAAGCTTTCTTT. The V and J genes are TRBV28 and TRBJ1-1; D unresolved. The CDR3 spans 17 residues. The germline CDR1 and CDR2 sequences are MDHEN and SYDVKM. Trimming took off 5 bases at V and 0 bases at J, with 19 bases between the two ends. Complete variable domain (other parts from reference TRBV28 and TRBJ1-1): DVKVTQSSRYLVKRTGEKVFLECVQDMDHENMFWYRQDPGLGLRLIYFSYDVKMKEKGDIPEGYSVSREKKERFSLILESASTNQTSMYLCASSPLMIEQLNTEAFFGQGTRLTVV.